This T cell receptor (beta chain) was retrieved from a study of blood T cell repertoires in COVID-19. Deletions cut 7 bases from V and 8 bases from J, with 14 bases between. The CDR3 extends over 12 amino acids. Per germline, CDR1 LNHDA and CDR2 SQIVND (reference sequence). This clone turned up a few times. Clones were read by immunoSEQ multiplex PCR, and TCRdb kept only the in-frame ones, dropping some. The repertoire consists of about 310,000 clones, with 85% to 90% occurring once and the leading ten covering roughly 2.9%. The V gene is TRBV19, the J gene TRBJ1-1; D not resolved. The TCR originated in a woman under 40 with COVID-19, enrolled during active disease. The sequenced sample consisted of peripheral blood. The chain's CDR3 is CASNNIYGEAFF. Here the CDR3 DNA reads TGTGCCAGTAATAATATATACGGGGAAGCTTTCTTT.